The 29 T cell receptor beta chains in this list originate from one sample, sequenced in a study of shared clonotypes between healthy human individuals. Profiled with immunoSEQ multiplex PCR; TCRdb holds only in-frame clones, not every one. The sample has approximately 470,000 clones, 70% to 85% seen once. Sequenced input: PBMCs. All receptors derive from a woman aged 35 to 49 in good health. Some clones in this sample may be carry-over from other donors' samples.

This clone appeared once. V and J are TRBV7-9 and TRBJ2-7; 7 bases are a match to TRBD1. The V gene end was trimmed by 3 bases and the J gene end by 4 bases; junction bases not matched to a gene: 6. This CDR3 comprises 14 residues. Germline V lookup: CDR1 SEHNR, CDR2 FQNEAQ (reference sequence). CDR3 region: CASSLTGFGYEQYF. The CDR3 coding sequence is TGTGCCAGCAGCTTGACAGGGTTTGGGTACGAGCAGTACTTC.

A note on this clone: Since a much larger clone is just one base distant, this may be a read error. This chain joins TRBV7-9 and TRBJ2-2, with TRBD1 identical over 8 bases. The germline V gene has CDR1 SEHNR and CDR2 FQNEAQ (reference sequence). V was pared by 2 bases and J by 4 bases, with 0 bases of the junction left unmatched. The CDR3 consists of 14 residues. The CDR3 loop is CASSLTGGTGELFF. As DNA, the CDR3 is TGTGCCAGCAGCTTAACAGGGGGCACCGGGGAGCTGTTTTTT.

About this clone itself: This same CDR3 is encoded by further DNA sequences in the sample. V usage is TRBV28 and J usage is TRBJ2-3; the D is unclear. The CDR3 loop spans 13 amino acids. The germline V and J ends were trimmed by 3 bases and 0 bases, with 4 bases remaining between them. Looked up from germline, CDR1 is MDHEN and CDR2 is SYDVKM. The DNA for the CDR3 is TGTGCCAGCAGTTTGGGGAGCACAGATACGCAGTATTTT. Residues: CASSLGSTDTQYF.

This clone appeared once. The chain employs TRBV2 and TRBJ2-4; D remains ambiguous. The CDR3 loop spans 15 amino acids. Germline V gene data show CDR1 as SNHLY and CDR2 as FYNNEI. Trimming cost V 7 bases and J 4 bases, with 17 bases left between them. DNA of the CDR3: TGTGCCAGCAAACCCGGAAGAACAGAGAAAAACATTCAGTACTTC. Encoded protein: CASKPGRTEKNIQYF.

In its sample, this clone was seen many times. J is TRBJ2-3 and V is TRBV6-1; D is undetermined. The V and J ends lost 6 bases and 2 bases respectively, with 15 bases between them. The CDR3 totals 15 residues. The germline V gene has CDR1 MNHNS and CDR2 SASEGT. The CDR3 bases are TGTGCCAGCAGCCCAAGACCACCAAACACAGATACGCAGTATTTT. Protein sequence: CASSPRPPNTDTQYF.

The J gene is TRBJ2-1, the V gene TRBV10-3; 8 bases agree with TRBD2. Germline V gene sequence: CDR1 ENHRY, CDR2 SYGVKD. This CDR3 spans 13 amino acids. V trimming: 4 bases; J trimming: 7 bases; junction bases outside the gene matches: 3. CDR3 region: CAISAGTSNEQFF. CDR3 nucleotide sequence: TGTGCCATCAGTGCCGGGACTAGTAATGAGCAGTTCTTC.

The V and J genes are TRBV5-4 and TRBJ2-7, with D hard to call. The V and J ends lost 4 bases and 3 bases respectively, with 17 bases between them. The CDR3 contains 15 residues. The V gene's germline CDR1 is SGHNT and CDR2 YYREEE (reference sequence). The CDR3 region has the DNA TGTGCCAGCAGCACCCGTCTTGCGGACGTCTACGAGCAGTACTTC. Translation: CASSTRLADVYEQYF. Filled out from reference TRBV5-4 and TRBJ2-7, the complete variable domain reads ETGVTQSPTHLIKTRGQQVTLRCSSQSGHNTVSWYQQALGQGPQFIFQYYREEENGRGNFPPRFSGLQFPNYSSELNVNALELDDSALYLCASSTRLADVYEQYFGPGTRLTVT.

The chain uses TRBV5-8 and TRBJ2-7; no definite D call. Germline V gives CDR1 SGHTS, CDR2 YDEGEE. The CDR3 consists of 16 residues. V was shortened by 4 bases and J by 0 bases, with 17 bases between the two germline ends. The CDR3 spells CASSTPGRLASYEQYF. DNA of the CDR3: TGTGCCAGCAGCACCCCGGGTAGGTTAGCCTCCTACGAGCAGTACTTC.

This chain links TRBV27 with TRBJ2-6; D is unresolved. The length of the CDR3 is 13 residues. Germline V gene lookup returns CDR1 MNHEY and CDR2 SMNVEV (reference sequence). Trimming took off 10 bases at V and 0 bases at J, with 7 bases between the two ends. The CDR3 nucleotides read TGTGCCACCGGAGTCTCTGGGGCCAACGTCCTGACTTTC. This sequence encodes CATGVSGANVLTF.

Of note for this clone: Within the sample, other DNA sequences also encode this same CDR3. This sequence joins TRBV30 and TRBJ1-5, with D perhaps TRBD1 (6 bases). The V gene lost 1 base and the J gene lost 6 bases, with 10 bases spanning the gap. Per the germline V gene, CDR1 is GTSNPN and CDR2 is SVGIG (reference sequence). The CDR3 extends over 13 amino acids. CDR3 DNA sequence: TGTGCCTGGAGTGGAGGGGGGGGTCAGCCCCAGCATTTT. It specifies CAWSGGGGQPQHF.

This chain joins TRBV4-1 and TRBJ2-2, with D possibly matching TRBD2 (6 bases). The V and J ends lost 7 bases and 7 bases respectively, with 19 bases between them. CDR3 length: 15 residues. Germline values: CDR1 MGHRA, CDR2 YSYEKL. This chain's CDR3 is CASIGWGDRGGELFF. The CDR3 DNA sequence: TGCGCCAGCATAGGATGGGGGGATAGGGGCGGGGAGCTGTTTTTT.

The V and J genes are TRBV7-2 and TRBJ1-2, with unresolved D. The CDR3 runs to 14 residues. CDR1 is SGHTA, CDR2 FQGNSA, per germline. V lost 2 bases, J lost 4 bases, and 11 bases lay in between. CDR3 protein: CASSLSAQRYGYTF. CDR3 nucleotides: TGTGCCAGCAGCTTATCCGCCCAGCGCTATGGCTACACCTTC.

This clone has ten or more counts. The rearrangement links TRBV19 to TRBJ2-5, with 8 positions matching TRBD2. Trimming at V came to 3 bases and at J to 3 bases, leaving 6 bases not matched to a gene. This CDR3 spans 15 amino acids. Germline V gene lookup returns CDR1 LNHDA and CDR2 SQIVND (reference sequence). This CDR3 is CASSMPAGAKETQYF. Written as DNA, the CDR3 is TGTGCCAGTAGTATGCCAGCGGGGGCGAAAGAGACCCAGTACTTC.

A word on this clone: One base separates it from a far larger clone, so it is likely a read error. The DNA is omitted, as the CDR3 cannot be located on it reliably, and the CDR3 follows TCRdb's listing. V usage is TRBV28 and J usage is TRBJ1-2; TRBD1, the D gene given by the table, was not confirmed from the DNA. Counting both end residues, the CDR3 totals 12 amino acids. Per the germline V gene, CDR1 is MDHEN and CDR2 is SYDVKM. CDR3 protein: CASSNSVGEGAF.

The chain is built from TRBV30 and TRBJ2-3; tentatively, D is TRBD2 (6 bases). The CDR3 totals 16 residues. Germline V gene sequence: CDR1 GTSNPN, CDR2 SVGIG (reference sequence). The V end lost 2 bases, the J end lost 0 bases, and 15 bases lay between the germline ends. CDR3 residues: CAWSSGRTTSTDTQYF. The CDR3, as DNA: TGTGCCTGGAGTTCTGGGAGGACGACTAGCACAGATACGCAGTATTTT.

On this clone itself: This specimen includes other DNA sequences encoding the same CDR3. CDR3 DNA: TGTGCCAGCAGTTCGAGGACGGTCCAAGAGACCCAGTACTTC. It codes for CASSSRTVQETQYF. This chain links TRBV28 with TRBJ2-5; D is unresolved. The germline gives CDR1 MDHEN, CDR2 SYDVKM. CDR3 size: 14 residues. The germline V and J ends were trimmed by 4 bases and 1 base, with 10 bases remaining between them.

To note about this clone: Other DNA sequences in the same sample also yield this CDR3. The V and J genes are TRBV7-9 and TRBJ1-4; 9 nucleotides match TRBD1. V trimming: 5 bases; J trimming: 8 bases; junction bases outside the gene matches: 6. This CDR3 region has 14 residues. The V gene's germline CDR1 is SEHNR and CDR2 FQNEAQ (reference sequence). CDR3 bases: TGTGCCAGCAGCGCCGGGACAGGGCAAGAAAAACTGTTTTTT. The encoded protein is CASSAGTGQEKLFF.

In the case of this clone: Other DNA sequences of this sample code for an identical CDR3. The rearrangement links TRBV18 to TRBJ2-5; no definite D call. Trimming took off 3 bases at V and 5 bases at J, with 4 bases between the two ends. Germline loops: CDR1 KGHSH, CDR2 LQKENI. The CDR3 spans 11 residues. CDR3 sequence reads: CASSPGETQYF. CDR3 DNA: TGTGCCAGCTCACCGGGTGAGACCCAGTACTTC.

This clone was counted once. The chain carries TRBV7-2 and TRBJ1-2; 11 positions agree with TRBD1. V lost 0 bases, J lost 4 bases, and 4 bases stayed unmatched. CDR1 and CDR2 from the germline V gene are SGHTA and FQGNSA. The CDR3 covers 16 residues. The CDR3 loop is CASSLAGTGGIYGYTF. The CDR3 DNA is TGTGCCAGCAGCTTAGCGGGGACAGGGGGGATCTATGGCTACACCTTC.

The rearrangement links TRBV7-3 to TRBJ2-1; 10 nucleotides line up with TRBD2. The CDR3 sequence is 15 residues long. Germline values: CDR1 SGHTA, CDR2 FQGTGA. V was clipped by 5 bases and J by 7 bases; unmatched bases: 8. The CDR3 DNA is TGTGCCAGCAGCCCAGCTAGCGGGAGAAGGAATGAGCAGTTCTTC. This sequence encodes CASSPASGRRNEQFF.

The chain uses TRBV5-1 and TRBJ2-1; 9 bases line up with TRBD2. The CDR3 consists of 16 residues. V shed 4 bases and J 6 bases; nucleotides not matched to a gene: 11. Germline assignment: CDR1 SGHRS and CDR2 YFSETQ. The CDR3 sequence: CASSPTKAGGGNEQFF. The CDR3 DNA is TGCGCCAGCAGCCCCACCAAAGCGGGAGGTGGCAATGAGCAGTTCTTC.

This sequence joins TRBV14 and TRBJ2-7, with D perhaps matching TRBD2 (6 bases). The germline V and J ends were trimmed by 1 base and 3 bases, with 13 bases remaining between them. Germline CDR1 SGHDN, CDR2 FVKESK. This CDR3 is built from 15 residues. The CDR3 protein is CASSQVGSGNYEQYF. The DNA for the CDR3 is TGTGCCAGCAGCCAAGTTGGTAGCGGAAACTACGAGCAGTACTTC.

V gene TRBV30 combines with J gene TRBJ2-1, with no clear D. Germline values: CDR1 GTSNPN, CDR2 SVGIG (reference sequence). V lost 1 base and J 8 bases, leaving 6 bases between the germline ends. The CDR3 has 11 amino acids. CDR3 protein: CAWSGGHEQFF. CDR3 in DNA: TGTGCCTGGAGTGGAGGCCATGAGCAGTTCTTC.

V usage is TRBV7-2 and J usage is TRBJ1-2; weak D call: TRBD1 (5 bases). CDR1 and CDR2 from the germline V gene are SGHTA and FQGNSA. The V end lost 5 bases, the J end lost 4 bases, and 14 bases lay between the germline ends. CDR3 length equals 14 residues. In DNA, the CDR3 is TGTGCCAGCAGCCCAGGCAGGGCCGGCTATGGCTACACCTTC. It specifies CASSPGRAGYGYTF.

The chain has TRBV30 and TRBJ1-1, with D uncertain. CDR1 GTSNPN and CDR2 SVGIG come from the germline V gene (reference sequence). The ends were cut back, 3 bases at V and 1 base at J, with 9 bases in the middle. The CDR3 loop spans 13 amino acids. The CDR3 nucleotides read TGTGCCTGGAGAGAAGCCAGGAACACTGAAGCTTTCTTT. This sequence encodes CAWREARNTEAFF.

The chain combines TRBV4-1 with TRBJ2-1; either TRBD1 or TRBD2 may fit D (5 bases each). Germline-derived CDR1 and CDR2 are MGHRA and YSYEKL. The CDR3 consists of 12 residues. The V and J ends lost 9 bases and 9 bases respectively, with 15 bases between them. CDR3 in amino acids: CASGGHSGEQFF. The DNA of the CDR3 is TGCGCCAGTGGTGGACACAGCGGTGAGCAGTTCTTC.

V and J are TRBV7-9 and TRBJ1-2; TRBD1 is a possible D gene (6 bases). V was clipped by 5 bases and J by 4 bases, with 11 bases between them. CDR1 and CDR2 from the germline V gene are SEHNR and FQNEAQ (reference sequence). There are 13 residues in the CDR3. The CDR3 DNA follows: TGTGCCAGCAGCCCACAGGGTTCCTATGGCTACACCTTC. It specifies CASSPQGSYGYTF.

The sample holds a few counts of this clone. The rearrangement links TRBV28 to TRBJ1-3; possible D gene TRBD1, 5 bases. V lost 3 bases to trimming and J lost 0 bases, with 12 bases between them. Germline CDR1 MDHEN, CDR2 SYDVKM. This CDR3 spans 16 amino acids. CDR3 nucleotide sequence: TGTGCCAGCAGTTTTTGGAGTGGGGGCTCTGGAAACACCATATATTTT. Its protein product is CASSFWSGGSGNTIYF.

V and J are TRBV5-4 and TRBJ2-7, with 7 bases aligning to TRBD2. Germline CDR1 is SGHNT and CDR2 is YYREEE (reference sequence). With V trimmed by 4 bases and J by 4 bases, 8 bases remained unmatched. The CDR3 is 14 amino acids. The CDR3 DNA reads TGTGCCAGCAGCGATGGACTAGAAGGATACGAGCAGTACTTC. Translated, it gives CASSDGLEGYEQYF.